The entry below describes one T cell receptor beta chain. Its antigen is still unknown. The sample holds no much larger clone one base away, and base qualities are not on file. The cohort consisted of hundreds of healthy bone marrow donors. At the time of sampling, all cohort members were nominally healthy, though unrecorded immune exposures were likely present. The donor tested CMV seropositive and was one of the 289 seropositive cohort members. A peripheral blood sample was collected from each donor, and TCR beta sequencing was performed on peripheral blood mononuclear cells. The Qiagen DNeasy Blood Extraction Kit was used to extract genomic DNA from the blood cell samples. The entry originates in a study of cytomegalovirus exposure and HLA in healthy donors (dated by TCRdb to about 2017). About the investigation overall: In an earlier analysis of roughly 590 of the donors, 276 Gb of sequence data and approximately 100 million unique TCR beta sequences from about 179 million T cells were reported. Roughly 300 gigabases of sequencing data and around 85 million unique TCR sequences made up an early release that covered 500 to 650 HLA-typed donors. Among the roughly 380 genotyped donors, about 85% belonged to the genetic ancestry cluster associated with self-reported Caucasian donors. The study aimed to test whether cataloging public T cell receptors could reveal signatures of past pathogen exposure. Using immunosequencing, the study profiled T cell repertoires from roughly 650 subjects and related those repertoires to cytomegalovirus serostatus. A separate validation cohort of 100 to 150 different subjects was used in addition to the 666-subject first cohort. High-throughput TCR immunosequencing, statistical association of individual TCRs with disease status, and machine learning were combined to predict cytomegalovirus infection status. A later analysis re-analyzed previously published TCR beta repertoires from 650 to 800 donors and added high-resolution HLA genotyping to study TCR occurrence patterns. Rather than drawing on any new phenotypic data, the later analysis identified candidate immune exposures from TCR beta sequences and the way those sequences occurred across donors. To decide whether each TCR beta V gene segment behaved as functional or pseudogenic, an earlier analysis of nearly 600 of the donors relied on high-throughput TCR beta sequencing. Donor age, sex, ethnicity and CMV serostatus were compiled together with the repertoire data. In a later genetic analysis, genome-wide SNP genotypes for about three fifths of the 666 donors were used, and that subset was treated as a discovery cohort. Every repertoire in the discovery cohort had been generated on one and the same sequencing platform. Class I and class II HLA loci were covered by the typing at four-digit resolution. The number of typed donors differed by locus: about 620-640 for A, B, C, DRB1 and DQB1; 500 to 550 for DQA1; approximately 600 for DPA1; and roughly 450 for DPB1. A handful of DR-DQ haplotypes were treated as single units for association and clustering because of strong linkage in the cohort. Across 300 to 500 genotyped donors of the cohort, an average of roughly 200,000 unique TCR beta nucleotide sequences per donor were sequenced, and roughly a sixth of those sequences were non-productive.

CDR1 and CDR2 (SGHDT, YYEEEE) derive from the germline V gene. There are 14 amino acids in the CDR3, from cysteine to phenylalanine inclusive. Here the CDR3 DNA is all that survives: 42 bases in frame from base 1. Trimming takes 2 bases off V and 6 bases off J; junction bases not matched to a gene: 6. Preparation of the library involved the immunoSEQ multiplex PCR assay. The multiplex PCR relied on a mix of 60 forward primers for TCR Vbeta segments and 13 reverse primers for TCR Jbeta segments. A multiplex PCR assay on genomic DNA amplified the CDR3 region of rearranged TCR beta genes. The amplified TCR beta libraries were sequenced on the Illumina HiSeq System as 87-base-pair reads. The authors processed their data as follows. Across the 600 to 700 repertoires, a later analysis counted tens of millions of unique TCR beta chains, some 11 million of which were shared by at least two donors. Raw reads were error-corrected and collapsed into unique sequences with a nearest-neighbor algorithm that merged closely related sequences to remove PCR and sequencing errors. Alignment of CDR3 sequences to IMGT reference sequences was used to assign V, D and J gene segments. Each retained sequence needed at least a six-nucleotide match to both a V gene segment and a J gene segment. Rearrangements were classified as productive when the CDR3 lacked stop codons and remained in frame with V and J, and all other rearrangements were classified as non-productive. Following IMGT convention, CDR3 was defined as the stretch from the second conserved V-encoded cysteine up to the conserved J-encoded phenylalanine. The earlier analysis of about 530 of the donors excluded any sequence lacking an unambiguous match to a single V gene segment. In an earlier analysis of several hundred of the donors, V segments were called functional above 56.7% productive rearrangements and were called segregating when the between-donor standard deviation exceeded 5%. A statistical classification framework was built to diagnose cytomegalovirus status from the catalog of TCR beta chain sequences. A later analysis assigned V and J genes by comparing TCR nucleotide sequences with IMGT/GENE-DB human TR gene sequences. Using the TCRdist pipeline, a later analysis assigned CDR3 sequences along with most-parsimonious VDJ recombination scenarios. In a later analysis, every TCR beta chain was defined by the combination of its CDR3 amino acid sequence and its V-gene family, and reads without a unique V-gene family were dropped. A later analysis removed 500 to 600 highly shared, low-generation-probability nucleotide sequences to deal with suspected cross-contamination and a sequencing artifact. A later analysis calculated a clonal expansion index for each public chain from normalized within-repertoire ranks of inferred template counts. Generation probabilities in a later analysis came from a VDJ recombination model fitted to out-of-frame rearrangements, and those results were checked against IGoR. A later analysis scored TCR-TCR, TCR-HLA and TCR-CMV co-occurrence with hypergeometric tests, applying a repertoire-size bias correction to TCR pairs. To estimate false discovery rates, a later analysis permuted the HLA or CMV assignments 20 times. In a later analysis, co-occurring TCRs were grouped with DBSCAN, and TCRdist sequence similarity was added when clustering was performed within HLA-allele-positive subsets. Repertoires with fewer than 30,000 or more than 120,000 public chains, plus five repertoires with anomalous nucleotide sharing, were excluded from co-occurrence clustering. TCRdb re-hosts the immuneACCESS table, in-frame sequences only. Its copies lack some clones; in the studies checked, an unresolved V gene accounts for under half of them, and the cause for the rest is not known. Clonal size and the V and J genes are those of that table, whereas D and trimming came from the DNA. In this sample the table shows 95,000 to 110,000 clones, 82% of which occur a single time. The biggest ten clones account for 2% to 3% of the sample.

Results and caveats for the whole study, not just this receptor: Only TCR beta chains were sequenced in this cohort, and the absence of alpha or paired-chain data limited detectable features. In vitro tests confirmed that three of the cytomegalovirus-associated TCR beta chains recognize cytomegalovirus antigens. In a later analysis, HLA-associated TCR beta chains showed more clonal expansion and lower generation probabilities than non-associated chains that were equally common. A further reported finding was that TCR beta sequences accurately predicted the HLA-A and HLA-B alleles for most subjects in the first cohort. Because the 87-base-pair reads could not distinguish some IMGT-functional V segments, including TRBV6-2 and TRBV6-3, those segments were excluded. In an earlier analysis of around 600 of the donors, most TCR beta V segments appeared in productive rearrangements about 87% or about 30% of the time, broadly matching IMGT annotations. The authors suggested that the approach could potentially be extended to other disease states and immunological phenotypes. At a false discovery rate of 0.05, a later analysis linked about 16,000 TCR beta sequences to specific HLA alleles. Strong co-occurrence of HLA alleles, especially DR and DQ, made assigning TCR associations to individual alleles difficult. Cytomegalovirus status was reported to be diagnosed by the classifier with high specificity and sensitivity in both the original and validation cohorts. A cluster of highly shared sequence variants was judged likely to represent a technical artifact of the sequencing pipeline. The presence/absence analyses assumed that sequencing depth was roughly uniform across donors, and that assumption may not be true. Because HLA typing was unavailable for some donors at each locus, only the typed subset was used in association tests. Linkage disequilibrium might explain the correlated functional status among segregating V segments, but an unknown experimental factor could not be excluded. According to a later analysis, parvovirus B19, influenza, CMV and Epstein-Barr virus appeared linked to several top co-occurrence clusters. Most CMV-associated TCR beta chains appeared to be HLA-restricted in a later analysis, and the HLA associations seemed to be driven largely by CMV exposure. In a later analysis, the rate of TCR association differed among HLA loci, with DRB1 alleles having the most associated TCRs and HLA-C alleles having the fewest. V-gene and J-gene trimming of TCR beta chains was associated with a missense DCLRE1C variant in a later genetic analysis, and the association was replicated in an independent cohort. Because counts were too low, roughly 16 rarely observed V segments, including chromosome 9 orphons, were left out of the earlier analysis of approximately 580 of the donors. Most TCR sequences were seen in very few donors, while some public TCRs were found in many individuals. CMV serostatus was the only immune exposure information available for the cohort. According to a later genetic analysis, donors in an Asian-associated ancestry cluster had fewer N-insertions in productive TCRs than the approximately 630-donor mean. A total of fewer than 200 TCR beta chains were listed by the study as associated with cytomegalovirus.

The sequencing input was PBMCs. The sequence was obtained from a man younger than 45 in good health and CMV-seropositive. The chain couples TRBV5-6 to TRBJ1-2, and 8 junctional nucleotides match TRBD1. The nucleotides are TGTGCCAGCAGCTTCATTTCCAGGGGGCATGGCTACACCTTC. This is translated as CASSFISRGHGYTF.